This record covers a single TCR beta chain. A single base separates this from a much larger clone, so it may be a read error. TCR beta CDR3 region amplification was performed from RNA transcripts. The study used the HTBI primer set for a first-round RT-PCR of the TCR CDR3. TCRdb passed the multiplex PCR reads through MiXCR, listing each CDR3 protein once. The data contain roughly 800,000 distinct CDR3 sequences, 38% of them singletons. This CDR3 contains 13 residues. Germline values: CDR1 DFQATT, CDR2 SNEGSKA (reference sequence). This sample stems from a study of T cells in Graves' hyperthyroidism and ophthalmopathy. Across the whole study: Initial diagnosis, before any treatment, was when peripheral blood was collected.

PBMCs were collected from a 10 ml volume of fresh peripheral blood. The sequencing input was blood. The TCR comes from a man younger than 35 with Graves' hyperthyroidism. The chain is built from TRBV20-1 and TRBJ1-4; possible D gene TRBD1, 6 bases. The CDR3 here is CSAGGPTSEKLFF. The CDR3 DNA is TGCAGTGCCGGGGGCCCGACTAGTGAAAAACTGTTTTTT.